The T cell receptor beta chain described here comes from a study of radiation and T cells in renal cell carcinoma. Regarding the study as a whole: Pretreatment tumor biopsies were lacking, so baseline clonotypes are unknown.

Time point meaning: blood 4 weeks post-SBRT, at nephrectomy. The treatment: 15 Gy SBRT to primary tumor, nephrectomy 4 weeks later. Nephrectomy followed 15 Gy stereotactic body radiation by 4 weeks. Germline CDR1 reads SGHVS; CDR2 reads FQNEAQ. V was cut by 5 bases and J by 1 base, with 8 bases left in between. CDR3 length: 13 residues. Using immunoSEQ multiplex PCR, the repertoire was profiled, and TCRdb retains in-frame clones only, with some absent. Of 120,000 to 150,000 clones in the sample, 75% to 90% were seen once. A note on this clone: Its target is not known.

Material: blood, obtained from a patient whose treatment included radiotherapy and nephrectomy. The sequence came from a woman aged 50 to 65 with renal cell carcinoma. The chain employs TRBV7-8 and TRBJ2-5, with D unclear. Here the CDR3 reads CASSRLGQETQYF. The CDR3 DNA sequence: TGTGCCAGCAGCCGACTGGGCCAAGAGACCCAGTACTTC.